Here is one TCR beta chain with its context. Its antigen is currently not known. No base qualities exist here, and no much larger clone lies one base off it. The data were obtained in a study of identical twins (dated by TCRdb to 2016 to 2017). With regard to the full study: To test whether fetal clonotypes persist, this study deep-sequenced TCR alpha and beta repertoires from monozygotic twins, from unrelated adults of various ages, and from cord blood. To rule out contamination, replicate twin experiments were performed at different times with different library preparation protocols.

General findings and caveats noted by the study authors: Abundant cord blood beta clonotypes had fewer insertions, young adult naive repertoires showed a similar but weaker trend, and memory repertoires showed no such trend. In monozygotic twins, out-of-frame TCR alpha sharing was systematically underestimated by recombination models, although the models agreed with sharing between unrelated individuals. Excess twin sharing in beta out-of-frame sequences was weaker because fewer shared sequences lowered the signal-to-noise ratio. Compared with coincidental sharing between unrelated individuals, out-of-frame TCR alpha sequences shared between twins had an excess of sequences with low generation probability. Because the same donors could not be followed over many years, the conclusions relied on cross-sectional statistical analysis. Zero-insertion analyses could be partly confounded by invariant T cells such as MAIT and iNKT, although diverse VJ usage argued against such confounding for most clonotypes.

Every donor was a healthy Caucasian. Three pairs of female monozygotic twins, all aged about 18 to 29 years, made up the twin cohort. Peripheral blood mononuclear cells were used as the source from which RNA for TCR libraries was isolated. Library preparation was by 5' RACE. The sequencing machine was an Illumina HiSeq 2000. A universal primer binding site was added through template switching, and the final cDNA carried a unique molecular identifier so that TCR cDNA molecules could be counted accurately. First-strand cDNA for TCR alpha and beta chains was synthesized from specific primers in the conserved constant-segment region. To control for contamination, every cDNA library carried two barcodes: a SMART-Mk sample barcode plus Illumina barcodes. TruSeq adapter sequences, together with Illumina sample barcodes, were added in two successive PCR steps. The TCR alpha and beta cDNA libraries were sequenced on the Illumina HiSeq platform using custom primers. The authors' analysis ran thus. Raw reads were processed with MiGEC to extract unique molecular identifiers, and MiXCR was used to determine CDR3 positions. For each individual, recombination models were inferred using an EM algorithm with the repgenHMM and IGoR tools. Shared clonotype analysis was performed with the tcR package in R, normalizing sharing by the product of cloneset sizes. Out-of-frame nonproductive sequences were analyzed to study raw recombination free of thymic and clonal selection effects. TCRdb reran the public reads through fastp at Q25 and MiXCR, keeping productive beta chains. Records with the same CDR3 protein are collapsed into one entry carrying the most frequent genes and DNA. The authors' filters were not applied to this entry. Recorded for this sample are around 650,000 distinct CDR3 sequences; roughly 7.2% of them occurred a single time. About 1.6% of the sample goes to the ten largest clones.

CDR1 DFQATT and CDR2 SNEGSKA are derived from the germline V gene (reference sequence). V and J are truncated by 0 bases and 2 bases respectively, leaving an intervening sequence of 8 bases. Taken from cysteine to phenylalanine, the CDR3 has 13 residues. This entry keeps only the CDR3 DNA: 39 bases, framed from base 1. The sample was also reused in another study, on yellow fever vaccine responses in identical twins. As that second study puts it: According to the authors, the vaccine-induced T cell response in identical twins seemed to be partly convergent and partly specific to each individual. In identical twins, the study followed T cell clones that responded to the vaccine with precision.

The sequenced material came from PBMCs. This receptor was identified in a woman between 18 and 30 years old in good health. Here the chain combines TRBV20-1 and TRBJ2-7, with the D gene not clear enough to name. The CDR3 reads CSAREVGPYEQYF. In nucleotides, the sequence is TGCAGTGCTAGAGAGGTCGGGCCCTACGAGCAGTACTTC.